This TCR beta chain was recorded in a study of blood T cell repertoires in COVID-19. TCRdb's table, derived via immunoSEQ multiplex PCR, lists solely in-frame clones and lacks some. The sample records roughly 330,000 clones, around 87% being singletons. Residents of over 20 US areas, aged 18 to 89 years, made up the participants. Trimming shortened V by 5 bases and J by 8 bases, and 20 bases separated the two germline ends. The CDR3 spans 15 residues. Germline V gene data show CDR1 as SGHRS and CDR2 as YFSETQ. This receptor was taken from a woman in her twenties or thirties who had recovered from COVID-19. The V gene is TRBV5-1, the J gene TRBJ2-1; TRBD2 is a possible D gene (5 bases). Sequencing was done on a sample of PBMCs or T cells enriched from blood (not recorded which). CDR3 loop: CASSSDPGSIYEQFF. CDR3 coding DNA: TGCGCCAGCAGTTCGGACCCGGGGAGTATCTATGAGCAGTTCTTC.